The T cell receptor (beta chain) under discussion was sequenced for a study of blood T cell repertoires in COVID-19. Study details: COVID-19 samples from acute and convalescent phases originated in the United States, Italy and Spain.

TCRdb keeps only in-frame clones here, not all; method: immunoSEQ multiplex PCR. The data hold over 150,000 clones, with around 80% observed a single time. Germline CDR1 SNHLY, CDR2 FYNNEI. This CDR3 contains 15 residues. Trimming removed 5 bases at V and 3 bases at J, with 14 bases between. Ages ranged from roughly 18 to 100 years, with residence in 24 US areas. Allocation to cohorts depended on clinical history reported by the participants. Two negative PCRs, clearance, or symptom resolution had been documented for recovered Cohort 3 donors. The gene calls are TRBV2 and TRBJ2-1; tentatively, D is TRBD2 (5 bases). Source material: PBMCs or T cells enriched from blood (not recorded which). This TCR was recovered from a man in his fifties or sixties who had recovered from COVID-19. This CDR3 reads CASSRIASNYNEQFF. The CDR3 nucleotides read TGTGCCAGCAGTCGAATAGCGAGCAACTACAATGAGCAGTTCTTC.